This paragraph covers one T cell receptor beta chain sequence. The sample belongs to a study of PD-1 blockade in mismatch repair-deficient tumors. The CDR3 runs to 15 residues. Trimming took 5 bases from V and 2 from J, leaving 15 bases between them. Germline CDR1 and CDR2: SEHNR and FQNEAQ (reference sequence). Method: immunoSEQ multiplex PCR; TCRdb's copy keeps in-frame clones and lacks some. In the table there are 120,000 or so clones, more than 70% of which are singletons. The origin of this receptor is an adult with mismatch repair-deficient cancer. The sample was peripheral blood, taken just over 70 weeks after starting pembrolizumab. The rearrangement uses TRBV7-9 and TRBJ1-1; a weak D match, TRBD1 (6 bases). For the CDR3, the DNA is TGTGCCAGCAGCGTACAGGACAGAGCTAACACTGAAGCTTTCTTT. This translates into CASSVQDRANTEAFF.